This T cell receptor beta chain was observed in a study of control samples from healthy donors and cancer patients. Profiling relied on immunoSEQ multiplex PCR, and the TCRdb table lists in-frame clones only, not all of them. The data contain approximately 110,000 clones, 75% to 90% of them singletons. The V segment lost 3 bases and the J segment 6 bases; nucleotides outside the gene matches: 3. The length of the CDR3 is 14 residues. CDR1 is SGHVS and CDR2 is FQNEAQ in the germline V gene. The sample was blood. The receptor comes from a woman aged 50 to 60 in good health. The J gene is TRBJ2-1, the V gene TRBV7-8; 9 nucleotides line up with TRBD2. The CDR3 DNA sequence: TGTGCCAGCAGCTTGCGGGGGGGCCTCAATGAGCAGTTCTTC. This sequence encodes CASSLRGGLNEQFF.